This T cell receptor beta chain was sequenced during a study of radiation and T cells in renal cell carcinoma. Study information: Nephrectomy followed 15 Gy stereotactic body radiation by 4 weeks. General observations from the study: From baseline, blood top tumor clonotypes peaked at 2 weeks post-radiation.

This table comes from immunoSEQ multiplex PCR, and its TCRdb copy is limited to in-frame clones, with some not included. The table records 95,000 to 150,000 clones, roughly four fifths of them present only once. Time point here: blood 2 weeks post-SBRT. This sample's treatment: 15 Gy SBRT to primary tumor, nephrectomy 4 weeks later. Germline V lookup: CDR1 SGDLS, CDR2 YYNGEE. The CDR3 has 12 residues. The V end was cut by 0 bases, the J end by 5 bases, with 5 bases between. This clone was seen more than once but under ten times. Its antigen is not identified. The same CDR3 arises from other DNA sequences in this sample as well.

The chain combines TRBV9 with TRBJ1-2; D is undetermined. The sequence was obtained from a man aged 45-60 years with renal cell carcinoma. Source: blood, taken from a patient whose treatment included radiotherapy and nephrectomy. The CDR3 loop is CASSVGGYGYTF. The CDR3 region has the DNA TGTGCCAGCAGCGTAGGGGGATATGGCTACACCTTC.